Presented here are 28 T cell receptor beta chains from one specimen sequenced in a study of patients and donors after allogeneic stem cell transplantation (dated by TCRdb to about 2020). The library relied on RT-PCR. Reads for this sample came from a NextSeq 550. In TCRdb, the public reads were trimmed at Q25 with fastp and aligned with MiXCR, with productive beta chains retained. Each record represents a unique CDR3 protein, reported with the most common genes and DNA among its rows. Recorded for this sample are about 400,000 distinct CDR3 sequences; 15% to 20% of them occurred a single time. Together, the top ten hold roughly 7% of the sample. The sample consisted of blood, either unsorted or a sorted T cell fraction (not recorded which). The source is a human donor who was either an allogeneic HSCT recipient or a stem cell or donor lymphocyte infusion donor (not recorded which). It is not recorded whose cells these are; they may come from a transplant donor.

This clonotype appeared a few times. This sequence joins TRBV5-1 and TRBJ2-5; D is undetermined. The CDR3 has 13 amino acids. Trimming took 1 base from V and 5 from J, leaving 9 bases between them. Germline assignment: CDR1 SGHRS and CDR2 YFSETQ. CDR3 in amino acids: CASSLSQAETQYF. As DNA, the CDR3 is TGCGCCAGCAGCTTGTCCCAGGCGGAGACCCAGTACTTC.

This clonotype was seen a few times. The V and J genes are TRBV19 and TRBJ2-7; TRBD1 matches 11 bases. Losses at the gene ends were 4 bases for V and 6 bases for J; bases not matched to a gene: 8. The CDR3 is made up of 15 amino acids. CDR1 and CDR2 from the germline V gene are LNHDA and SQIVND (reference sequence). Here the CDR3 DNA reads TGTGCCAGTAGTACCGGGACAGGGGGAACTCGCGAGCAGTACTTC. Protein product: CASSTGTGGTREQYF.

The chain is built from TRBV19 and TRBJ2-4; D may be TRBD1 (7 bases). Germline V gene lookup returns CDR1 LNHDA and CDR2 SQIVND (reference sequence). The CDR3 is 13 residues long. Trimming left V 3 bases short and J 8 bases short, with 11 bases between. The CDR3 nucleotides read TGTGCCAGTAGTATCCCCAGGGGGGACATTCAGTACTTC. It yields the protein CASSIPRGDIQYF. Filled out from reference TRBV19 and TRBJ2-4, the complete variable domain reads DGGITQSPKYLFRKEGQNVTLSCEQNLNHDAMYWYRQDPGQGLRLIYYSQIVNDFQKGDIAEGYSVSREKKESFPLTVTSAQKNPTAFYLCASSIPRGDIQYFGAGTRLSVL.

This clonotype was seen a handful of times. This rearrangement joins TRBV28 to TRBJ2-3; possible D gene TRBD1, 6 bases. This CDR3 has 15 amino acids. Trimming removed 3 bases from V and 4 bases from J, with 14 bases in between. CDR1 is MDHEN, CDR2 SYDVKM, per germline. Here the CDR3 DNA reads TGTGCCAGCAGTTTTACGTACAGGGAGTCAGATACGCAGTATTTT. It translates to CASSFTYRESDTQYF.

This clonotype has at least ten counts. The chain recombines TRBV5-1 with TRBJ2-7; D is perhaps TRBD1 (6 bases). Germline values: CDR1 SGHRS, CDR2 YFSETQ. The CDR3 length is 14 residues. V was clipped by 0 bases and J by 3 bases, with 10 bases between them. The CDR3 sequence: CASSLGGLSYEQYF. The CDR3 DNA is TGCGCCAGCAGCTTGGGGGGGCTCAGCTACGAGCAGTACTTC.

In its sample, this clonotype was seen a few times. The rearrangement joins TRBV5-1 to TRBJ2-2, with TRBD2 as a possible D gene (6 bases). Germline V gives CDR1 SGHRS, CDR2 YFSETQ. The V end lost 5 bases, the J end lost 5 bases, and 13 bases lay between the germline ends. This CDR3 is 14 amino acids long. CDR3 residues: CASRVGRETGELFF. The DNA for the CDR3 is TGCGCCAGCAGAGTCGGGAGAGAGACCGGGGAGCTGTTTTTT.

This clonotype was found once. The CDR3 DNA reads TGTGCCAGCAGCCCCAGCCTAGCGGGGGGCACAGATACGCAGTATTTT. This encodes CASSPSLAGGTDTQYF. The chain employs TRBV7-3 and TRBJ2-3; TRBD2 matches 10 bases. This CDR3 region has 16 residues. The V gene end was trimmed by 5 bases and the J gene end by 1 base; junction bases not matched to a gene: 6. The V gene's germline CDR1 is SGHTA and CDR2 FQGTGA.

This clonotype occurred a few times. The J gene is TRBJ1-1, the V gene TRBV18, with D unresolved. With 3 bases removed from V and 10 bases from J, the gap between germline ends came to 21 bases. The CDR3 is made up of 15 amino acids. CDR1 KGHSH and CDR2 LQKENI come from the germline V gene. As DNA, the CDR3 is TGTGCCAGCTCACCGCCCGGGTCGCGTACCGACCCAGCTTTCTTT. Translated: CASSPPGSRTDPAFF.

There are a few counts of this clonotype. This rearrangement joins TRBV12-3 or TRBV12-4 to TRBJ1-1; D ambiguous. The V and J ends lost 9 bases and 2 bases respectively, with 16 bases between them. The CDR3 loop spans 14 amino acids. CDR3 residues: CASRRIVGNTEAFF. The CDR3 DNA reads TGTGCCAGTCGTCGGATTGTTGGCAACACTGAAGCTTTCTTT.

Many counts were recorded for this clonotype. This rearrangement joins TRBV5-1 to TRBJ1-1; the match to TRBD1 covers 8 bases. Trimming cost V 4 bases and J 4 bases; bases outside gene matches: 9. Germline V lookup: CDR1 SGHRS, CDR2 YFSETQ. CDR3 size: 15 residues. The CDR3 sequence is CASSRDRKEGTEAFF. CDR3 bases: TGCGCCAGCAGCCGGGACAGGAAGGAGGGCACTGAAGCTTTCTTT.

This chain's CDR3 is CASSYSAGLGQYF. DNA for the CDR3: TGTGCCAGCAGTTACTCGGCGGGGCTGGGGCAGTACTTC. The chain recombines TRBV6-2 or TRBV6-3 with TRBJ2-7; TRBD2 might be the D (6 bases). Between the trimmed V and J ends, which lost 0 bases and 9 bases, there was a span of 12 bases. Germline CDR1 and CDR2: MNHEY and SVGEGT. This CDR3 is built from 13 residues.

The chain links TRBV11-1 to TRBJ2-1; no definite D call. The V and J ends lost 0 bases and 7 bases respectively, with 7 bases between them. Germline lookup yields CDR1 SGHAT and CDR2 FQDESV (reference sequence). The CDR3 contains 13 residues. The CDR3 DNA reads TGTGCCAGCAGCTTAGCTTTGGAAAATGAGCAGTTCTTC. It encodes CASSLALENEQFF.

This clonotype was detected only a few times. The chain recombines TRBV29-1 with TRBJ2-7, with D perhaps TRBD2 (5 bases). Germline CDR1 SQVTM, CDR2 ANQGSEA. Trimming took 7 bases from V and 3 from J, leaving 22 bases between them. The CDR3 consists of 15 residues. The CDR3 DNA reads TGCAGCGCGCTAATATTGCGGGTAAAAGGCTACGAGCAGTACTTC. Translating it yields CSALILRVKGYEQYF.

This clonotype was seen only a few times. The chain is built from TRBV11-3 and TRBJ2-1; D is undetermined. The germline gives CDR1 SGHNT, CDR2 YENEEA. Trimming shortened V by 6 bases and J by 5 bases, and 20 bases separated the two germline ends. The CDR3 runs to 16 residues. CDR3 coding DNA: TGTGCCAGCAGTTCGGAGTCTGCGGACCTCAACAATGAGCAGTTCTTC. As protein: CASSSESADLNNEQFF.

The V call is TRBV9, the J call TRBJ2-2; the match to TRBD1 covers 7 bases. CDR1 and CDR2 (germline): SGDLS, YYNGEE. V lost 5 bases to trimming and J lost 1 base; unmatched junction nucleotides: 5. The CDR3 is 15 residues long. The DNA of the CDR3 is TGTGCCAGCAGTGACAGGGTTGAGAACACCGGGGAGCTGTTTTTT. This codes for CASSDRVENTGELFF.

CDR3 DNA sequence: TGCGCCAGCAGCCAAGATAGAAGCCTCGCCAGGTCCTACGAGCAGTACTTC. Amino acid sequence: CASSQDRSLARSYEQYF. V usage is TRBV4-1 and J usage is TRBJ2-7; D gene uncertain. The length of the CDR3 is 17 residues. Germline V gene lookup returns CDR1 MGHRA and CDR2 YSYEKL. V lost 0 bases to trimming and J lost 1 base, with 16 bases between them.

This clonotype turned up a few times. V gene TRBV20-1 combines with J gene TRBJ1-4; D not resolved. The germline CDR1 and CDR2 sequences are DFQATT and SNEGSKA (reference sequence). The germline V and J ends were trimmed by 3 bases and 0 bases, with 14 bases remaining between them. This CDR3 comprises 16 residues. The CDR3 DNA sequence: TGCAGTGCTAGGTCGGGGAGCCTAACAACTAATGAAAAACTGTTTTTT. Its translation: CSARSGSLTTNEKLFF.

The chain recombines TRBV27 with TRBJ2-1, with 11 bases aligning to TRBD2. Looked up from germline, CDR1 is MNHEY and CDR2 is SMNVEV (reference sequence). The CDR3 sequence is 18 residues long. After removal of 2 bases from V and 0 bases from J, the junction contained 6 bases not matched to a gene. CDR3 region: CASSLRKTSGSSYNEQFF. In DNA, the CDR3 is TGTGCCAGCAGTTTAAGGAAAACTAGCGGGAGCTCCTACAATGAGCAGTTCTTC.

The chain links TRBV5-4 to TRBJ2-3; D is possibly TRBD1 (6 bases). This CDR3 comprises 15 residues. The V and J ends lost 5 bases and 4 bases respectively, with 17 bases between them. CDR1 SGHNT and CDR2 YYREEE come from the germline V gene (reference sequence). DNA of the CDR3: TGTGCCAGCAGACAGACAGGCCCCCAGTCAGATACGCAGTATTTT. The encoded protein is CASRQTGPQSDTQYF.

Only a few counts were recorded for this clonotype. This rearrangement joins TRBV6-5 to TRBJ2-2, with TRBD2 identical over 8 bases. V gave up 0 bases and J gave up 4 bases; unmatched junction bases: 7. CDR3 length equals 17 residues. Germline CDR1 reads MNHEY; CDR2 reads SVGAGI. This CDR3 is CASSYSILAGGTGELFF. The CDR3 coding sequence is TGTGCCAGCAGTTACTCGATTCTGGCGGGAGGCACCGGGGAGCTGTTTTTT.

The chain recombines TRBV11-2 with TRBJ2-2, with TRBD1 as a possible D gene (5 bases). The CDR3 has 16 residues. CDR1 is SGHAT and CDR2 is FQNNGV in the germline V gene. The germline V and J ends were trimmed by 5 bases and 6 bases, with 19 bases remaining between them. The CDR3 DNA reads as TGTGCCAGCAGCATACCCGGCCAGGGCGTCGCCGGGGAGCTGTTTTTT. As protein: CASSIPGQGVAGELFF.

This rearrangement joins TRBV4-1 to TRBJ1-1; TRBD1 is a possible D gene (5 bases). Germline V lookup: CDR1 MGHRA, CDR2 YSYEKL. The V gene lost 5 bases and the J gene lost 0 bases, with 13 bases spanning the gap. The CDR3 is 15 residues long. CDR3 protein: CASSSPGTVNTEAFF. The CDR3 DNA reads as TGCGCCAGCAGCTCCCCCGGGACCGTGAACACTGAAGCTTTCTTT.

This clonotype was seen ten or more times. The gene calls are TRBV29-1 and TRBJ2-1; a possible D gene is TRBD2 (5 bases). This CDR3 has 13 amino acids. Trimming removed 0 bases at V and 7 bases at J, with 10 bases between. Per germline, CDR1 SQVTM and CDR2 ANQGSEA. CDR3 nucleotides: TGCAGCGTTGAAGAAGGAACGGGAAATGAGCAGTTCTTC. Protein: CSVEEGTGNEQFF.

V usage is TRBV5-6 and J usage is TRBJ2-3; D gene uncertain. There are 14 residues in the CDR3. Germline-derived CDR1 and CDR2 are SGHDT and YYEEEE. V lost 4 bases, J lost 1 base, and 10 bases lay in between. CDR3: CASSRIQRTDTQYF. The CDR3 DNA reads as TGTGCCAGCAGCAGGATACAACGCACAGATACGCAGTATTTT.

V usage is TRBV4-3 and J usage is TRBJ2-3; TRBD2 agrees at 9 bases. This CDR3 spans 15 amino acids. Germline CDR1 reads LGHNA; CDR2 reads YSLEER. V dropped 5 bases and J dropped 2; count of bases not matched to a gene: 5. CDR3 sequence (DNA): TGCGCCAGCAGCAGACTAGCGGTCTTCACAGATACGCAGTATTTT. Its translation: CASSRLAVFTDTQYF.

This rearrangement joins TRBV6-1 to TRBJ1-2; 7 bases fit TRBD1. Germline CDR1 reads MNHNS; CDR2 reads SASEGT. This CDR3 is built from 15 residues. The junction had 9 bases not matched to a gene; V was cut back by 6 bases and J by 2 bases. Written as DNA, the CDR3 is TGTGCCAGCAGCCGACCGGGACAGAGGAACTATGGCTACACCTTC. This encodes CASSRPGQRNYGYTF.

The chain combines TRBV9 with TRBJ2-2, with D tentatively TRBD2 (7 bases). Germline V gene data show CDR1 as SGDLS and CDR2 as YYNGEE. The CDR3 covers 16 residues. The germline V and J ends were trimmed by 0 bases and 6 bases, with 15 bases remaining between them. The CDR3 nucleotides are TGTGCCAGCAGCGTAGGGGAACGGGGGGCGGCCGGGGAGCTGTTTTTT. Translation: CASSVGERGAAGELFF.

This clonotype has just a few counts. This chain uses TRBV19 with TRBJ1-1; D gene uncertain. The germline CDR1 and CDR2 sequences are LNHDA and SQIVND (reference sequence). With 7 bases removed from V and 0 bases from J, the gap between germline ends came to 12 bases. There are 14 residues in the CDR3. The CDR3 region is CASTLRFMNTEAFF. CDR3 nucleotide sequence: TGTGCCAGTACTTTGCGGTTCATGAACACTGAAGCTTTCTTT.